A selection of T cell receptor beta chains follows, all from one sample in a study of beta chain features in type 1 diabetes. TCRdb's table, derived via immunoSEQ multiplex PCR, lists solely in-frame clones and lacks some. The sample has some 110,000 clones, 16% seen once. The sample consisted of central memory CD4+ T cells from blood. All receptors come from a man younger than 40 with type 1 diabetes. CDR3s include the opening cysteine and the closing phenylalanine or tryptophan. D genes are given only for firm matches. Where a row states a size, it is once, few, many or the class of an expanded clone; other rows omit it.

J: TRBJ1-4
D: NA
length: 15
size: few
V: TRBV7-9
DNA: TGTGCCAGCAGCTCCATAGCCGGGTTAAATGAAAAACTGTTTTTT
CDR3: CASSSIAGLNEKLFF

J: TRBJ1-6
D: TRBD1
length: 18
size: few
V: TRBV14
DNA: TGTGCCAGCAGCCCGCGGACAGGAATGGGCTTGGGAAATTCACCCCTCCACTTT
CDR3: CASSPRTGMGLGNSPLHF

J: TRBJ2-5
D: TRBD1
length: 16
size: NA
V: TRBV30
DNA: TGTGCCTGGAAGCCGGGACAGGGTACCAGATTGGAGACCCAGTACTTC
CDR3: CAWKPGQGTRLETQYF

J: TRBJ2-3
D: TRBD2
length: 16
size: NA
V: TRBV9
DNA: TGTGCCAGCAGCGCGTCACTAGCGGGGGGGACAGATACGCAGTATTTT
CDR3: CASSASLAGGTDTQYF

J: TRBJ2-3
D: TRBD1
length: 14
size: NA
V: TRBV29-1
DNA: TGCAGCGTCCCCGGGACAGGGATGGGAGATACGCAGTATTTT
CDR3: CSVPGTGMGDTQYF

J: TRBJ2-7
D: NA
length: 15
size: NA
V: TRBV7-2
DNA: TGTGCCAGCAGCGGATCTACCGGGACAACCTACGAGCAGTACTTC
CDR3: CASSGSTGTTYEQYF

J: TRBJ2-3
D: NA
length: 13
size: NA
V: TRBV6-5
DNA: TGTGCCAGCAGTGACAGGGAGGGGGATACGCAGTATTTT
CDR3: CASSDREGDTQYF

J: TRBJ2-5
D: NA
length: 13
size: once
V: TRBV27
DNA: TGTGCCAGCAGTTACAGGGTCCGGGAGACCCAGTACTTC
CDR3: CASSYRVRETQYF

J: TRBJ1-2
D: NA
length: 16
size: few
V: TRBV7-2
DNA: TGTGCCAGCAGCTTGGATCCCCCACAGGTCTCGCTTGGCTACACCTTC
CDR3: CASSLDPPQVSLGYTF

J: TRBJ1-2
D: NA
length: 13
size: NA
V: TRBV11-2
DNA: TGTGCCAGCAGCCCAGATGGGGATTATGGCTACACCTTC
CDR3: CASSPDGDYGYTF

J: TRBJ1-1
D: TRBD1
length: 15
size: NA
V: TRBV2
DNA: TGTGCCAGCAGTGAAGGGACAGGGTTAGGGGCTGAAGCTTTCTTT
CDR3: CASSEGTGLGAEAFF

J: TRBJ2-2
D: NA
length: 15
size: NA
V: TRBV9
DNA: TGTGCCAGCAGCGTGGGCAGATTTAACACCGGGGAGCTGTTTTTT
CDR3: CASSVGRFNTGELFF

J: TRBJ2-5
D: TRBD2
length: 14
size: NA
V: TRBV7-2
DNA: TGTGCCAGCAGCCTAGCGGGGGTCACAGAGACCCAGTACTTC
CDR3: CASSLAGVTETQYF

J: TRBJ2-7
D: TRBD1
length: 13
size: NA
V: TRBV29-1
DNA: TGCAGCGTTGAAGGGACAGGGGGTTACGAGCAGTACTTC
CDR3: CSVEGTGGYEQYF

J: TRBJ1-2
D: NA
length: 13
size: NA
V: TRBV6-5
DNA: TGTGCCAGCAGTTATTCAGGCTCGGGTGGCTACACCTTC
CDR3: CASSYSGSGGYTF

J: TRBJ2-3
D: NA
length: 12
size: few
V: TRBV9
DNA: TGTGCCAGCAGCGTAGCCACAGATACGCAGTATTTT
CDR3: CASSVATDTQYF

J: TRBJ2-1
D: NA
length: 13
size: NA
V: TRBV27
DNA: TGTGCCAGCAGTTTGGCTAGAAACAATGAGCAGTTCTTC
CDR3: CASSLARNNEQFF

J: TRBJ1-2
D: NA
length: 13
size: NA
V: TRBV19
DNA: TGTGCCAGTAGTATGGACGGACGCGGGGGCTACACCTTC
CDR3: CASSMDGRGGYTF

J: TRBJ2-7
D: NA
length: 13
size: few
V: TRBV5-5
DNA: TGTGCCAGCAGCCCCGGCCCCTCCTACGAGCAGTACTTC
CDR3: CASSPGPSYEQYF

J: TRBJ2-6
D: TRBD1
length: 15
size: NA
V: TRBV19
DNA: TGTGCCAGTACCGACAGGGGAACTGGGGCCAACGTCCTGACTTTC
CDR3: CASTDRGTGANVLTF

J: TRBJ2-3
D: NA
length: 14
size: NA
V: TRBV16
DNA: TGTGCCAGCAGCCGGTTCGCCGGCACAGATACGCAGTATTTT
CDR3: CASSRFAGTDTQYF

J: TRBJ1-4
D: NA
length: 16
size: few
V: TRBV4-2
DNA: TGTGCCAGCAGCCAAGATGGGGGAGGAAATAATGAAAAACTGTTTTTT
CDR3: CASSQDGGGNNEKLFF

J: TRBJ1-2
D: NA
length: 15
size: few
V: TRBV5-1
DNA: TGCGCCAGCAGCTTGGCGGGAACAGGGTCGGAAGGCTACACCTTC
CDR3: CASSLAGTGSEGYTF

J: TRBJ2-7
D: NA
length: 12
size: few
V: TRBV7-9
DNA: TGTGCCAGCAGCCTTCAGGGCTCTGGGCAGTACTTC
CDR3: CASSLQGSGQYF

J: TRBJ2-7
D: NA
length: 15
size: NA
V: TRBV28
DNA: TGTGCCAGCAGAACCTACACCGGGAGCTCCTACGAGCAGTACTTC
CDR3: CASRTYTGSSYEQYF

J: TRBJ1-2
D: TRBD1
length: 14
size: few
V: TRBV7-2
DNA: TGTGCCAGCAGCTCGGACAGGGGTACTTATGGCTACACCTTC
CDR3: CASSSDRGTYGYTF

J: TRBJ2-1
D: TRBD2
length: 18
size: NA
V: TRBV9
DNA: TGTGCCAGCAGCGCGGGACTAGCGGGGAAACTCTCCTACAATGAGCAGTTCTTC
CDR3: CASSAGLAGKLSYNEQFF

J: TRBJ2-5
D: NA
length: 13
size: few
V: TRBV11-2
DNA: TGTGCCAGCAGCTTAAGCTACGGGGAGACCCAGTACTTC
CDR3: CASSLSYGETQYF

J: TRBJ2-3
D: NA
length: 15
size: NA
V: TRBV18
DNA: TGTGCCAGCTCACCGGAATTAAAAGACACAGATACGCAGTATTTT
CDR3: CASSPELKDTDTQYF

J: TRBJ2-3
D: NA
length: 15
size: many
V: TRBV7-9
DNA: TGTGCCAGCAGCTTAGTCCAGGGTAGGGCAGATACGCAGTATTTT
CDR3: CASSLVQGRADTQYF